This T cell receptor beta chain was sequenced for a study of cytomegalovirus exposure and HLA in healthy donors. To note about this clone: Its cognate antigen is unknown.

Study results and caveats: In a later analysis, TCR association rates varied by HLA locus: DRB1 most, HLA-C fewest. A later analysis associated 16,000 or so TCR beta sequences with HLA alleles at a 0.05 false discovery rate. Researchers reported in a later analysis that a missense DCLRE1C variant was tied to TCR beta V- and J-gene trimming. Researchers catalogued 164 TCR beta chains as cytomegalovirus-associated.

PCR was performed using 60 Vbeta and 13 Jbeta primers. TCRdb keeps only in-frame clones here, not all; method: immunoSEQ multiplex PCR. The table has 150,000 or so clones, approximately 80% seen once; the top ten hold roughly 5.3%. This clonotype was obtained from a middle-aged woman in good health and CMV-seropositive. What was sequenced was PBMCs.

The CDR3 protein is CASTTGVRHQPQHF. As DNA, the CDR3 is TGTGCCAGCACCACCGGGGTCAGACATCAGCCCCAGCATTTT. V usage is TRBV28 and J usage is TRBJ1-5; the D is unclear. Germline CDR1 is MDHEN and CDR2 is SYDVKM. V was cut by 7 bases and J by 5 bases, with 15 bases left in between. This CDR3 has 14 residues.